Given below is one TCR beta chain in context. Its antigen is still unknown. The Oncomine TCR Beta short-read assay was what sequenced the DNA obtained from cultured CD4+ T cells. In TCRdb, the PCR reads were re-called with MiXCR into one record per CDR3 protein. Of some 7,000 distinct CDR3 sequences in the sample, about 54% were seen once. These data originate in a study of vaccination and CD4 T cells after COVID-19. Treatment noted: 10-day PBMC culture with coronavirus spike peptide pools or control peptides (ViraFEST assay). CD4+ T cells that came from the unexposed donor were collected before the COVID-19 pandemic (2011-2018). Fresh IL-2 medium replaced half the culture medium on days 3 and 7. The probes, which were SARS-CoV-2 S/N and four cold-coronavirus spikes, were applied to unexposed-donor CD4+ T cells, cells permitting. CDR1 and CDR2 from the germline V gene are MDHEN and SYDVKM. Trimming took off 6 bases at V and 4 bases at J, with 10 bases between the two ends. CDR3 length: 13 residues.

The TCR sequence derives from a human donor in good health. Sequenced input: CD4+ T cells from blood, cultured in vitro. The chain links TRBV28 to TRBJ1-3; D unresolved. The CDR3 reads CASSQGRGNTIYF. The CDR3, as DNA: TGTGCCAGCAGCCAAGGTCGGGGAAACACCATATATTTT.